What follows are 10 T cell receptor beta chains derived from one specimen sequenced in a study of blood T cell repertoires in COVID-19. The data were produced by immunoSEQ multiplex PCR, yet TCRdb's version contains in-frame clones alone and is incomplete. The table lists 250,000 to 300,000 clones, over 70% of them singletons. Sequenced sample: peripheral blood. The receptors were sampled from a man older than 75 with acute or convalescent COVID-19.

Note on this clone: The junction departs from the called germline gene at one end, perhaps through a read error. The rearrangement joins TRBV20-1 to TRBJ1-2; D call uncertain. Germline loops: CDR1 DFQATT, CDR2 SNEGSKA (reference sequence). CDR3 size: 11 residues. The CDR3 reads CSAIDDYGYTF. CDR3 nucleotides: TGCAGTGCTATAGACGACTACGGCTACACCTTC.

This clone is a singleton in its sample. This sequence joins TRBV6-6 and TRBJ1-5; no definite D call. From germline, CDR1 is MNHNY and CDR2 SVGAGI (reference sequence). V dropped 6 bases and J dropped 0 bases, with 27 bases sitting between them. This CDR3 comprises 20 residues. The CDR3 nucleotides are TGTGCCAGCAGCCTGAGCGGACCGGGGAATGGGATTAATAGCAATCAGCCCCAGCATTTT. This encodes CASSLSGPGNGINSNQPQHF.

Written as DNA, the CDR3 is TGTGCCAGCAGCTTAGAAGCTACTAGCAAAGCGCAGTATTTT. Translating it yields CASSLEATSKAQYF. The gene calls are TRBV7-2 and TRBJ2-3, with a possible D match to TRBD2 (6 bases). The CDR3 extends over 14 amino acids. Between the trimmed V and J ends, which lost 1 base and 10 bases, there was a span of 15 bases. The germline gives CDR1 SGHTA, CDR2 FQGNSA.

This chain uses TRBV6-1 with TRBJ1-5; D not resolved. V was pared by 3 bases and J by 2 bases, with 5 bases between. Germline V gene data show CDR1 as MNHNS and CDR2 as SASEGT. The CDR3 has 13 amino acids. Here the CDR3 reads CASSDLGNQPQHF. The CDR3 nucleotides are TGTGCCAGCAGTGACCTCGGCAATCAGCCCCAGCATTTT.

This rearrangement joins TRBV9 to TRBJ1-1; TRBD1 matches 7 bases. Per the germline V gene, CDR1 is SGDLS and CDR2 is YYNGEE. This CDR3 has 17 residues. Germline trimming cut 3 bases from V and 0 bases from J; bases unmatched to any gene: 11. In DNA, the CDR3 is TGTGCCAGCAGCGCTGGGGACAGTTATTTCATGAACACTGAAGCTTTCTTT. It specifies CASSAGDSYFMNTEAFF. The complete variable domain, with remaining parts taken from reference TRBV9 and TRBJ1-1, reads DSGVTQTPKHLITATGQRVTLRCSPRSGDLSVYWYQQSLDQGLQFLIQYYNGEERAKGNILERFSAQQFPDLHSELNLSSLELGDSALYFCASSAGDSYFMNTEAFFGQGTRLTVV.

This chain connects TRBV5-1 to TRBJ1-1; 7 bases agree with TRBD1. The CDR3 is made up of 15 amino acids. Germline trimming cut 4 bases from V and 1 base from J; bases unmatched to any gene: 7. The germline CDR1 and CDR2 sequences are SGHRS and YFSETQ. The CDR3 nucleotides are TGCGCCAGCAGCCTGACAGGGATGTCGAACACTGAAGCTTTCTTT. Translation: CASSLTGMSNTEAFF.

The chain links TRBV6-5 to TRBJ2-7; possible D gene TRBD1, 5 bases. Trimming cost V 6 bases and J 3 bases, with 12 bases left between them. Germline V gene lookup returns CDR1 MNHEY and CDR2 SVGAGI. The CDR3 is made up of 13 amino acids. The CDR3 DNA is TGTGCCAGCAGAGGCAGGGAAGGCTACGAGCAGTACTTC. Protein sequence: CASRGREGYEQYF.

This sequence joins TRBV9 and TRBJ1-3; 9 positions agree with TRBD1. The germline gives CDR1 SGDLS, CDR2 YYNGEE. The CDR3 runs to 16 residues. J lost 8 bases, V lost 4 bases, and 13 bases had no gene match. Here the CDR3 reads CASSTSPGTGSDTIYF. CDR3 DNA sequence: TGTGCCAGCAGCACCTCTCCCGGGACAGGGAGCGACACCATATATTTT.

The rearrangement links TRBV29-1 to TRBJ2-7; the match to TRBD2 covers 7 bases. CDR1 is SQVTM and CDR2 is ANQGSEA in the germline V gene. V shed 4 bases, J shed 4 bases, and the junction held 10 bases outside the gene matches. This CDR3 is built from 14 residues. CDR3 bases: TGCAGCGTTGCTCCGCGGGACTACCAATACGAGCAGTACTTC. Amino acid sequence: CSVAPRDYQYEQYF.

The chain joins TRBV19 to TRBJ1-1, with 7 bases lining up with TRBD1. This CDR3 contains 14 residues. The germline gives CDR1 LNHDA, CDR2 SQIVND (reference sequence). Trimming cost V 3 bases and J 7 bases; bases outside gene matches: 8. The CDR3 nucleotides are TGTGCCAGTAGTATTGTTGGAGGGGGCGGTGAAGCTTTCTTT. Amino acids: CASSIVGGGGEAFF.